This T cell receptor (beta chain) was sequenced for a study of OX40 agonist ivuxolimab in advanced cancers. The assay was immunoSEQ multiplex PCR, and TCRdb's table has in-frame clones only and misses some. The repertoire holds some 77,000 clones, with around 93% as singletons. Trimming stripped 3 bases from V and 1 base from J, with 7 bases between. Per germline, CDR1 MDHEN and CDR2 SYDVKM. The CDR3 totals 15 residues. Sequencing was performed on CD4+ or CD8+ T cells sorted from blood, taken in a trial of the OX40 agonist ivuxolimab. The clonotype originates from an adult with an advanced solid tumor such as melanoma, head and neck, liver or kidney cancer. The chain combines TRBV28 with TRBJ2-6; D is uncertain. Here the CDR3 reads CASSLSLSGANVLTF. CDR3 nucleotide sequence: TGTGCCAGCAGTTTGTCCCTATCTGGGGCCAACGTCCTGACTTTC.